This T cell receptor beta chain was profiled in a study of regulatory T cells in long-lasting Graves disease. Study context: More than 5 years of antithyroid drugs with positive TSH receptor antibodies defined persistent Graves' disease.

At least ten counts were recorded for this clonotype. The antigen is unknown. The germline gives CDR1 MDHEN, CDR2 SYDVKM. V dropped 3 bases and J dropped 4 bases, with 12 bases sitting between them. This CDR3 has 14 amino acids. Time point given: persistent/refractory GD, antithyroid drugs over 5 years with positive TRAb. Making the TCR library involved RNA that had been extracted from PBMCs. Nine milliliters of peripheral blood were taken and placed in EDTA tubes. Arm-PCR of CDR3 regions and iRepertoire HTBI primers were the basis on which TCR beta libraries were built. Per the authors' pipeline: Throughout the samples, researchers identified fewer than 80 TRBV and 13 to 15 TRBJ segments. TCRdb itself ran the multiplex PCR reads through MiXCR, one entry per CDR3 protein. The V and J calls reflect TCRdb's pipeline rather than the authors' work. The sample has some 340,000 distinct CDR3 sequences, approximately 23% seen once.

Study results and limitations: Persistent patients had more shared public clonotypes (roughly 2,500) than new patients (about 920).

The clonotype was recovered from a woman between 40 and 55 years old with Graves disease. The sequences come from peripheral blood mononuclear cells (PBMCs), collected when the disease was refractory, from a patient treated with antithyroid drugs. This chain links TRBV28 with TRBJ1-1; D perhaps matches TRBD1 (5 bases). DNA for the CDR3: TGTGCCAGCAGTTTTGTGGGGACCCCCACTGAAGCTTTCTTT. Amino acids: CASSFVGTPTEAFF.